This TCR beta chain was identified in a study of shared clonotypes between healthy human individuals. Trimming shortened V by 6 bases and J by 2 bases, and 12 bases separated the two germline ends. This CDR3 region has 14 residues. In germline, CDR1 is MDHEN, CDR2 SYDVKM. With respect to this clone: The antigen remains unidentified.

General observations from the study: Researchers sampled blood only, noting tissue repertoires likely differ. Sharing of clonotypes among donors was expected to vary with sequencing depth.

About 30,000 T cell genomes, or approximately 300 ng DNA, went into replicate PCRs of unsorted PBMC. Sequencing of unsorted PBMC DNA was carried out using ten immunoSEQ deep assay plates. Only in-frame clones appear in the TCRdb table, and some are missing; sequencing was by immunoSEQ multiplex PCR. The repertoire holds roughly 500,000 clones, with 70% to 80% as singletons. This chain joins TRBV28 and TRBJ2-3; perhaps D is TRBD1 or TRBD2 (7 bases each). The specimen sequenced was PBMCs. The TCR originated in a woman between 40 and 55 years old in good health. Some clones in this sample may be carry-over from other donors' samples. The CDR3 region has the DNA TGTGCCAGCAGGGGAGGGACAGCCACAGATACGCAGTATTTT. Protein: CASRGGTATDTQYF.